This T cell receptor beta chain was identified during a study of T-cell reconstitution after alpha-beta-depleted transplantation in children (dated by TCRdb to about 2016). Looking at the study overall: T-cell immune reconstitution after TCRalphabeta/CD19-depleted allogeneic hematopoietic cell transplantation in children was quantitatively tracked in the study by means of TCR repertoire profiling.

To prepare the library, PCR was applied. The reads were generated on an Illumina HiSeq 2500. TCR library preparation used molecular barcoding, with unique molecular identifiers applied to normalize quantification of the TCRbeta repertoire. The raw public reads went through TCRdb reprocessing: fastp at Q25, MiXCR clone calling, in-frame beta chains kept. Under each unique CDR3 protein, matching rows form one entry showing the most common genes and DNA. In this sample the table shows hundreds of thousands of distinct CDR3 sequences, 15% to 20% of which occur a single time. Jointly, the top ten make up around 5% of the sample. The treatment or condition label for this specimen denotes: allogeneic hematopoietic cell transplantation with graft depleted of TCRalphabeta T cells and CD19 B cells. The transplant recipients were children given TCRalphabeta/CD19-depleted allogeneic hematopoietic cell grafts.

Turning to this clonotype: Its specific antigen is unknown. Per-base quality was not reported, and no clone a single base away is much larger than it.

What the study reported, not specific to this receptor: The apparently early recovery of alphabetaT-cell counts about two months after transplant reportedly depended on only several hundred rapidly expanded clones that came from non-depleted graft cells. Over subsequent months, a decline in hyperexpanded clone frequencies was noted, and after one year, T-cell counts and TCRbeta diversity were mostly ascribed to newly produced T cells. The high TCRbeta diversity at day 60 in some patients was ascribed to recipient T cells and intrathymic progenitors that had survived conditioning.

There are 16 amino acids in the CDR3, from cysteine to phenylalanine inclusive. Only the CDR3 part of the read is kept: 48 bases, read in frame from the first base. Trimming takes 0 bases from V and 2 bases from J, and the germline ends sit 11 bases apart. The germline V gene sets CDR1 to MGHRA and CDR2 to YSYEKL. This sequence uses TRBV4-1 and TRBJ2-1; the D gene cannot be named for sure. This sequence was found in a male patient younger than 18 who had a stem cell transplant for acute lymphoblastic leukemia, so the T cells may come from the graft donor. Sequencing was performed on PBMCs, mostly from graft donor cells, taken 360 days after TCRalphabeta/CD19-depleted stem cell transplant. The CDR3: CASSQDPGRTYNEQFF. The nucleotide sequence is TGCGCCAGCAGCCAAGATCCGGGCAGGACCTACAATGAGCAGTTCTTC.